This TCR beta chain was identified during a study of blood T cell repertoires in COVID-19. Only in-frame clones appear in the TCRdb table, and some are missing; sequencing was by immunoSEQ multiplex PCR. The profile shows about 160,000 clones, roughly 85% of them singletons. The germline V gene encodes CDR1 MNHEY and CDR2 SVGAGI. The J segment lost 7 bases and the V segment lost 7 bases, leaving 2 bases of the junction unmatched. The CDR3 is 13 residues long. This clone has just a few counts. This sequence originates from a woman between 50 and 59 years old with COVID-19, enrolled during active disease. Sequencing used peripheral blood. The J gene is TRBJ2-1, the V gene TRBV6-5; 12 bases align to TRBD2. CDR3 bases: TGTGCCAGCATCACTAGCGGGGGGAATGAGCAGTTCTTC. Amino acids: CASITSGGNEQFF.